Listed below are T cell receptor beta chains from one sample, sequenced in a study of beta chain features in type 1 diabetes. Using immunoSEQ multiplex PCR, the repertoire was profiled, and TCRdb retains in-frame clones only, with some absent. The sample lists 310,000 or so clones, approximately 16% occurring once. Sequencing was performed on naive CD4+ T cells from blood. The receptors originated from a man aged 18-30 years with type 1 diabetes. Each CDR3 is given with its conserved first and last residue. D genes are given only for firm matches. Only part of the rows carry a size: once, few, many, or a class if the clone is expanded.

CDR3aa | CDR3nt | j_gene | v_gene | d_gene | abundance
CATSRGQGAGVPDTQYF | TGTGCCACCAGCAGAGGACAGGGAGCGGGAGTCCCAGATACGCAGTATTTT | TRBJ2-3 | TRBV15 | - | -
CSVESQGATEAFF | TGCAGCGTTGAATCCCAGGGGGCCACTGAAGCTTTCTTT | TRBJ1-1 | TRBV29-1 | TRBD1 | few
CASSTGQDLVYEQYF | TGCGCCAGCAGCACAGGACAGGATTTGGTCTACGAGCAGTACTTC | TRBJ2-7 | TRBV5-1 | TRBD1 | -
CASSETGTVNYEQYF | TGCGCCAGCAGCGAAACCGGGACAGTCAACTACGAGCAGTACTTC | TRBJ2-7 | TRBV4-1 | TRBD1 | -
CASSLRYGTPGTQYF | TGTGCCAGCAGCTTGAGGTACGGGACTCCAGGGACCCAGTACTTC | TRBJ2-5 | TRBV11-2 | - | few
CASSPGLAGVRTGELFF | TGTGCCAGCTCACCCGGACTAGCGGGAGTTCGGACCGGGGAGCTGTTTTTT | TRBJ2-2 | TRBV18 | TRBD2 | -
CASSPGTALDTQYF | TGTGCCAGCAGCCCGGGGACTGCTCTCGATACGCAGTATTTT | TRBJ2-3 | TRBV5-4 | - | -
CASSRGGGGRNEKLFF | TGTGCCAGCAGCCGAGGGGGGGGAGGGCGCAATGAAAAACTGTTTTTT | TRBJ1-4 | TRBV4-2 | - | few
CASLADNEQFF | TGTGCCAGCTTAGCAGACAATGAGCAGTTCTTC | TRBJ2-1 | TRBV2 | - | -
CASRGELSLSNWNTEAFF | TGTGCCAGCAGGGGCGAACTCAGCCTCAGTAATTGGAACACTGAAGCTTTCTTT | TRBJ1-1 | TRBV25-1 | - | few